This paragraph reports one TCR beta chain. Antigen: not known. The sample belongs to a study of cytomegalovirus exposure and HLA in healthy donors. The table came from immunoSEQ multiplex PCR; TCRdb's copy has only in-frame clones and leaves some out. The profile shows under 200,000 clones, about nine tenths of them singletons. CDR3 length: 14 residues. In germline, CDR1 is MNHEY, CDR2 SMNVEV (reference sequence). J was trimmed by 7 bases and V by 5 bases; bases with no gene match: 10. Study outcomes and limitations: Cytomegalovirus association was listed for approximately 150 TCR beta chains.

The sequenced sample was PBMCs. The TCR was taken from a woman aged 25 to 39 in good health and CMV-seronegative. The chain couples TRBV27 to TRBJ2-7, with 8 bases lining up with TRBD1. CDR3 nucleotides: TGTGCCAGCAGTAACCAAGGACAGGGCGGAGAGCAGTACTTC. This sequence encodes CASSNQGQGGEQYF.